The present TCR beta chain was sequenced within a study of blood T cell repertoires in COVID-19. Sequencing was performed with immunoSEQ multiplex PCR; in TCRdb, only in-frame clones are kept and a portion is missing. The table lists approximately 220,000 clones, about 87% of them singletons. This clone was counted a few times. CDR3 length: 15 amino acids. The germline V gene encodes CDR1 MDHEN and CDR2 SYDVKM. V shed 6 bases, J shed 3 bases, and the junction held 7 bases outside the gene matches. The receptor was isolated from a man in his 60s with acute or convalescent COVID-19. The sample was peripheral blood. This chain uses TRBV28 with TRBJ2-7, with 11 bases matching TRBD2. The CDR3 region has the DNA TGTGCCAGCAGACCTAGCGGGGGGCCGCACTACGAGCAGTACTTC. Protein product: CASRPSGGPHYEQYF.